Shown below are 13 T cell receptor beta chains from a single sample sequenced in a study of blood T cell repertoires in COVID-19. Clones were sequenced by immunoSEQ multiplex PCR, and TCRdb holds only the in-frame ones, with some missing. The sample includes a few hundred thousand clones, around nine tenths of them seen just once. The sequenced material came from peripheral blood. The receptors shown here come from a man between 60 and 70 years old with acute or convalescent COVID-19.

The chain is built from TRBV13 and TRBJ1-2; 7 nucleotides match TRBD1. CDR1 and CDR2 from the germline V gene are PRHDT and FYEKMQ (reference sequence). This CDR3 comprises 14 residues. V trimming: 0 bases; J trimming: 3 bases; junction bases outside the gene matches: 1. CDR3 sequence reads: CASSLGRGDYGYTF. The CDR3 coding sequence is TGTGCCAGCAGCTTAGGCAGGGGGGACTATGGCTACACCTTC. Complete variable domain (other parts from reference TRBV13 and TRBJ1-2): AAGVIQSPRHLIKEKRETATLKCYPIPRHDTVYWYQQGPGQDPQFLISFYEKMQSDKGSIPDRFSAQQFSDYHSELNMSSLELGDSALYFCASSLGRGDYGYTFGSGTRLTVV.

This sequence joins TRBV24-1 and TRBJ2-3; 12 bases map to TRBD2. Germline lookup yields CDR1 KGHDR and CDR2 SFDVKD. This CDR3 has 17 amino acids. The V and J ends lost 4 bases and 4 bases, in that order; junction bases with no gene match: 8. CDR3 loop: CATSDTDLAGGPDTQYF. The DNA for the CDR3 is TGTGCCACCAGTGACACCGACCTAGCGGGGGGGCCAGATACGCAGTATTTT.

The V call is TRBV5-6, the J call TRBJ2-3; maybe TRBD1 (6 bases). V was shortened by 4 bases and J by 0 bases, with 15 bases between the two germline ends. The CDR3 is made up of 16 amino acids. CDR1 and CDR2 (germline): SGHDT, YYEEEE. DNA of the CDR3: TGTGCCAGCAGCAGACCGGGACACCCTAGCACAGATACGCAGTATTTT. Translating it yields CASSRPGHPSTDTQYF. Full variable domain (missing parts from reference TRBV5-6 and TRBJ2-3): DAGVTQSPTHLIKTRGQQVTLRCSPKSGHDTVSWYQQALGQGPQFIFQYYEEEERQRGNFPDRFSGHQFPNYSSELNVNALLLGDSALYLCASSRPGHPSTDTQYFGPGTRLTVL.

The genes are TRBV19 and TRBJ1-2; possible D gene TRBD1, 6 bases. The V gene lost 5 bases and the J gene lost 2 bases, with 15 bases spanning the gap. Germline V gives CDR1 LNHDA, CDR2 SQIVND (reference sequence). The CDR3 runs 15 residues. The CDR3 sequence: CASSDGTKINYGYTF. CDR3 DNA sequence: TGTGCCAGTAGTGATGGGACAAAGATCAACTATGGCTACACCTTC. Combining the CDR3 with reference TRBV19 and TRBJ1-2 gives the whole variable domain DGGITQSPKYLFRKEGQNVTLSCEQNLNHDAMYWYRQDPGQGLRLIYYSQIVNDFQKGDIAEGYSVSREKKESFPLTVTSAQKNPTAFYLCASSDGTKINYGYTFGSGTRLTVV.

The chain employs TRBV5-5 and TRBJ2-5, with D maybe TRBD2 (6 bases). The V end was cut by 2 bases, the J end by 5 bases, with 16 bases between. Germline V gene lookup returns CDR1 SGHKS and CDR2 YYEKEE (reference sequence). CDR3 length: 15 amino acids. CDR3 region: CASSLQEGWTETQYF. The CDR3, as DNA: TGTGCCAGCAGCTTACAGGAGGGATGGACCGAGACCCAGTACTTC.

This sequence joins TRBV27 and TRBJ2-2, with D possibly TRBD2 on 7 matching bases. Germline V gene sequence: CDR1 MNHEY, CDR2 SMNVEV (reference sequence). This CDR3 spans 16 amino acids. The germline V and J ends were trimmed by 0 bases and 4 bases, with 12 bases remaining between them. CDR3 DNA sequence: TGTGCCAGCAGTTTATCAGGGGGGGTGGGCACCGGGGAGCTGTTTTTT. Amino acids: CASSLSGGVGTGELFF.

The genes are TRBV19 and TRBJ1-1; D is uncertain. CDR3 length equals 14 residues. V shed 1 base and J shed 3 bases, with 9 bases lying between them. The germline gives CDR1 LNHDA, CDR2 SQIVND (reference sequence). In DNA form, the CDR3 reads TGTGCCAGTAGTATAGTGGCGGGAGACACTGAAGCTTTCTTT. It specifies CASSIVAGDTEAFF.

The V call is TRBV10-1, the J call TRBJ2-2, with 7 nucleotides matching TRBD2. V dropped 8 bases and J dropped 6; count of bases not matched to a gene: 15. The CDR3 sequence is 16 residues long. CDR1 is WNHNN, CDR2 SYGVQD, per germline (reference sequence). CDR3 region: CASSGDRGGFPGELFF. The CDR3 coding sequence is TGCGCCAGCTCGGGCGATCGGGGAGGGTTCCCCGGGGAGCTGTTTTTT.

The chain recombines TRBV24-1 with TRBJ1-5, with TRBD1 as a possible D gene (5 bases). Trimming shortened V by 9 bases and J by 9 bases, and 14 bases separated the two germline ends. In germline, CDR1 is KGHDR, CDR2 SFDVKD. The CDR3 runs 12 residues. Here the CDR3 reads CATGPRERPQHF. CDR3 sequence (DNA): TGTGCCACCGGTCCCAGGGAACGGCCCCAGCATTTT.

V and J are TRBV18 and TRBJ1-1, with D maybe TRBD1 (6 bases). Trimming stripped 2 bases from V and 8 bases from J, with 12 bases between. The CDR3 runs 13 residues. Germline CDR1 and CDR2: KGHSH and LQKENI. CDR3 amino acids: CASSPELTGEAFF. Here the CDR3 DNA reads TGTGCCAGCTCACCAGAATTGACAGGCGAAGCTTTCTTT.

This chain uses TRBV29-1 with TRBJ1-1; D is uncertain. Germline CDR1 reads SQVTM; CDR2 reads ANQGSEA. V was clipped by 3 bases and J by 2 bases, with 10 bases between them. The CDR3 has 13 residues. CDR3 nucleotide sequence: TGCAGCGTTGAGTTTACAGACAACACTGAAGCTTTCTTT. Translated: CSVEFTDNTEAFF.

In this sample, this clone turned up once. The rearrangement joins TRBV9 to TRBJ2-3; weak D call: TRBD2 (6 bases). V lost 7 bases, J lost 4 bases, and 10 bases lay in between. The CDR3 is 12 amino acids. Germline V gene sequence: CDR1 SGDLS, CDR2 YYNGEE. CDR3 sequence reads: CASGGFADTQYF. The CDR3, as DNA: TGTGCCAGCGGGGGGTTCGCAGATACGCAGTATTTT.

The CDR3 DNA reads as TGTGCCAGCAGCCAAGATTCGTGGCAAATAAGTAGCACAGATACGCAGTATTTT. This sequence encodes CASSQDSWQISSTDTQYF. The chain joins TRBV3-1 (or the pseudogene TRBV3-2) to TRBJ2-3; D not resolved. V shed 0 bases and J shed 0 bases, with 16 bases lying between them. Germline V lookup: CDR1 LGHDT, CDR2 YNNKEL (reference sequence). CDR3 length: 18 residues.